The table lists the clone carrying this T cell receptor (beta chain) with a few counts. Its cognate antigen is unknown. Uncontrolled infection, other autoimmune disease, pregnancy or lactation barred patients from enrollment. This entry belongs to a study of T cells in Graves' hyperthyroidism and ophthalmopathy. Notes on the study in general: Model output signaled ophthalmopathy a median around 6.9 months ahead of onset.

With 5 bases removed from V and 8 bases from J, the gap between germline ends came to 15 bases. In germline, CDR1 is SEHNR, CDR2 FQNEAQ (reference sequence). The CDR3 contains 13 residues. Amplification targeted TCR beta CDR3 regions from RNA transcripts. Carried out on the TCR CDR3, a first-round RT-PCR used the HTBI primer set. From the multiplex PCR reads, TCRdb called clonotypes with MiXCR, one entry per CDR3 protein. Of 500,000 or so distinct CDR3 sequences listed, 15% to 20% are singletons. The sample was blood. This receptor was identified in a woman in her thirties with Graves' ophthalmopathy. V usage is TRBV7-9 and J usage is TRBJ2-5; D not resolved. CDR3 protein: CASSLGPYITQYF. CDR3 bases: TGTGCCAGCAGCCTCGGGCCATATATAACCCAGTACTTC.